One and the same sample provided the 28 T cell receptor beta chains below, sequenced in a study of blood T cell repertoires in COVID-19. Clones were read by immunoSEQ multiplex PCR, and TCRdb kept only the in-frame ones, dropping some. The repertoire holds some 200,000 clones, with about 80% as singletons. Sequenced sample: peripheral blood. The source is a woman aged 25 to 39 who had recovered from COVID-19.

The CDR3 loop is CASSLAGGTYNEQFF. The DNA of the CDR3 is TGTGCCAGCAGCTTAGCCGGAGGGACGTACAATGAGCAGTTCTTC. The chain has TRBV7-6 and TRBJ2-1; D perhaps matches TRBD2 (6 bases). The germline V gene encodes CDR1 SGHVS and CDR2 FNYEAQ. This CDR3 is 15 amino acids long. Trimming cost V 0 bases and J 4 bases, with 10 bases left between them.

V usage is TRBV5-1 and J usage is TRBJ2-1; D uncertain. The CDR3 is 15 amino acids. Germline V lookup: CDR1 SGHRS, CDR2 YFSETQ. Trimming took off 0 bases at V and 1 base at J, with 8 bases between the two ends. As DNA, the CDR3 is TGCGCCAGCAGCTTGGCCTCTAGGTCCTACAATGAGCAGTTCTTC. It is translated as CASSLASRSYNEQFF. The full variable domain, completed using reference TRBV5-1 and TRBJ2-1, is KAGVTQTPRYLIKTRGQQVTLSCSPISGHRSVSWYQQTPGQGLQFLFEYFSETQRNKGNFPGRFSGRQFSNSRSEMNVSTLELGDSALYLCASSLASRSYNEQFFGPGTRLTVL.

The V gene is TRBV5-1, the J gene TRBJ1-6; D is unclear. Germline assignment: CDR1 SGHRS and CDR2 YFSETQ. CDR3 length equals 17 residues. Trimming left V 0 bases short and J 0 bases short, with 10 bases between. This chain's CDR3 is CASSLVGGSSYNSPLHF. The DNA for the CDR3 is TGCGCCAGCAGCTTGGTAGGAGGGAGCTCCTATAATTCACCCCTCCACTTT.

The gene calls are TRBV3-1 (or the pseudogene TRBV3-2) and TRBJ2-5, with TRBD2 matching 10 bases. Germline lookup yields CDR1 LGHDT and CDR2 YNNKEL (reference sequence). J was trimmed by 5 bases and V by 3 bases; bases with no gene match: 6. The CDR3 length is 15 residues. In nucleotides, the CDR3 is TGTGCCAGCAGCCACGGGACTAGCGAGGGGGAGACCCAGTACTTC. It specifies CASSHGTSEGETQYF.

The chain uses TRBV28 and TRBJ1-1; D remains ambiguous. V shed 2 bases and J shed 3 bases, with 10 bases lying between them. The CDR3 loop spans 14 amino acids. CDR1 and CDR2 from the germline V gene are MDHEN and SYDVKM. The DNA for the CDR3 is TGTGCCAGCAGTTTAACCCGGGATCACACTGAAGCTTTCTTT. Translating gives CASSLTRDHTEAFF.

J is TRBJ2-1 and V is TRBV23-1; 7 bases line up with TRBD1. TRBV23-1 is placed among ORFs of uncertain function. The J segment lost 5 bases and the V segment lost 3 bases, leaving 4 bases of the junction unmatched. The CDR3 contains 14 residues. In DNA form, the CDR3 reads TGCGCCAGCAGTCACACCGGGACAGACAATGAGCAGTTCTTC. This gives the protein CASSHTGTDNEQFF.

The CDR3 loop is CASSLRTDWNNEQFF. Written as DNA, the CDR3 is TGCGCCAGCAGCTTGCGAACTGACTGGAACAATGAGCAGTTCTTC. The rearrangement joins TRBV5-1 to TRBJ2-1; D gene unclear. V lost 1 base and J 5 bases, leaving 13 bases between the germline ends. The length of the CDR3 is 15 residues. Germline V lookup: CDR1 SGHRS, CDR2 YFSETQ.

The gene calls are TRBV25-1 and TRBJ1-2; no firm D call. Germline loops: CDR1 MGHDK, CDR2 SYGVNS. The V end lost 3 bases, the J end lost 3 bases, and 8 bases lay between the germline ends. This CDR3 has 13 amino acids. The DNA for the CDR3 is TGTGCCAGCAGTGATGGCGGATACTATGGCTACACCTTC. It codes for CASSDGGYYGYTF.

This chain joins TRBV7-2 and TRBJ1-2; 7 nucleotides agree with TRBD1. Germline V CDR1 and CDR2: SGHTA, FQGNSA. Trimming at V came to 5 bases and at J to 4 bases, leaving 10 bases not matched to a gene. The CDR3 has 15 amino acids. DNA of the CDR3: TGTGCCAGCAGCCCCACAGGGGTGGGCTCCTATGGCTACACCTTC. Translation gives CASSPTGVGSYGYTF.

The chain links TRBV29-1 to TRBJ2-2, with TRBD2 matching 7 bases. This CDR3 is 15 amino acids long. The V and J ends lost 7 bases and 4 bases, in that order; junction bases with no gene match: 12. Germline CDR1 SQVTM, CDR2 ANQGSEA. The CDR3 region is CSATHPTGGTGELFF. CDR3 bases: TGCAGCGCAACTCACCCCACGGGGGGCACCGGGGAGCTGTTTTTT.

The CDR3 DNA reads TGTGCCAGCAAGACCGACCCGGGAGGGCGCAAGACCCAGTACTTC. This codes for CASKTDPGGRKTQYF. V usage is TRBV5-5 and J usage is TRBJ2-5; 8 bases are shared with TRBD2. The CDR3 has 15 amino acids. The V and J ends lost 6 bases and 6 bases, in that order; junction bases with no gene match: 13. CDR1 is SGHKS, CDR2 YYEKEE, per germline (reference sequence).

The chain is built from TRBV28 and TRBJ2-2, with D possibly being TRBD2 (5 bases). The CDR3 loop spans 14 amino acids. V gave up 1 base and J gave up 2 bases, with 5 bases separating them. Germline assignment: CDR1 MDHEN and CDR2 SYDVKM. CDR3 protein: CASSLSGNTGELFF. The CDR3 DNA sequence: TGTGCCAGCAGTTTATCGGGAAACACCGGGGAGCTGTTTTTT.

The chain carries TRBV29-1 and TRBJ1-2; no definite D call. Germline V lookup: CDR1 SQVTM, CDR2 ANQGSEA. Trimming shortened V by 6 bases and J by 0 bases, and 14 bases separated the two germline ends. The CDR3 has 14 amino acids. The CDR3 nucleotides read TGCAGCGTCGGGGAGATGGATACTAACTATGGCTACACCTTC. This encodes CSVGEMDTNYGYTF.

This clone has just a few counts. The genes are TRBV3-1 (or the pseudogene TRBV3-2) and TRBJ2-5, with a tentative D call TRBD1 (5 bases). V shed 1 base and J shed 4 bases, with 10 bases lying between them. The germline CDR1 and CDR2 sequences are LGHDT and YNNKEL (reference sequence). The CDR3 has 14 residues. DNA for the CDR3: TGTGCCAGCAGCCAAGCTCAACAGGCAGAGACCCAGTACTTC. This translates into CASSQAQQAETQYF.

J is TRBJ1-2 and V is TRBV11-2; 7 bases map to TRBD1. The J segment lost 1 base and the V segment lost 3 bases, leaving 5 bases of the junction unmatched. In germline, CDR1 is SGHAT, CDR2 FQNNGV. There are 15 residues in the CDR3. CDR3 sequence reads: CASSFTGTVNYGYTF. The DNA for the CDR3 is TGTGCCAGCAGCTTCACCGGGACAGTTAACTATGGCTACACCTTC.

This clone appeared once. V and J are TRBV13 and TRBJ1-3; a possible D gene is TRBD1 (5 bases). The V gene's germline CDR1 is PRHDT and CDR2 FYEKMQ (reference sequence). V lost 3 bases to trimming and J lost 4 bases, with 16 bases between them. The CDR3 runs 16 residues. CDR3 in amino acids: CASSFLRGGVGNTIYF. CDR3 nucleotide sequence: TGTGCCAGCAGCTTCCTTCGCGGGGGGGTAGGAAACACCATATATTTT.

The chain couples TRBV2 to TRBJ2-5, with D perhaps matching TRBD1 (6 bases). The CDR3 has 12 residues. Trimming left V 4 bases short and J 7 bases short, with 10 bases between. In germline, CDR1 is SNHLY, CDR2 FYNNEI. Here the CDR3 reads CASSGTRGTQYF. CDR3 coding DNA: TGTGCCAGCAGTGGGACCAGGGGGACCCAGTACTTC.

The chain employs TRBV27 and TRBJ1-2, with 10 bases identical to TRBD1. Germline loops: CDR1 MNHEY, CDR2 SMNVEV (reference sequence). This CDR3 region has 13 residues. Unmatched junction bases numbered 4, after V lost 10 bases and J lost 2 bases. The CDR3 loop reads CATWDRGNYGYTF. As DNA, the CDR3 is TGTGCCACCTGGGACAGGGGAAACTATGGCTACACCTTC.

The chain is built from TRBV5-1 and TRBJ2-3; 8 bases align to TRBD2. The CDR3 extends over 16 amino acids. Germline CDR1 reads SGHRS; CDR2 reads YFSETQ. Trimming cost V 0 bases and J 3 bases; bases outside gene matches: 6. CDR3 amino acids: CASSLGGTSSTDTQYF. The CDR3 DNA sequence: TGCGCCAGCAGCTTGGGAGGGACTAGTTCGACAGATACGCAGTATTTT.

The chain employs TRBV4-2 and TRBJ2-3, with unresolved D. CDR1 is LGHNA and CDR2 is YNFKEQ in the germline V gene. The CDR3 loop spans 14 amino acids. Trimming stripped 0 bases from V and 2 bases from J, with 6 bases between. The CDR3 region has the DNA TGTGCCAGCAGCCAAGAATTACTCACAGATACGCAGTATTTT. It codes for CASSQELLTDTQYF.

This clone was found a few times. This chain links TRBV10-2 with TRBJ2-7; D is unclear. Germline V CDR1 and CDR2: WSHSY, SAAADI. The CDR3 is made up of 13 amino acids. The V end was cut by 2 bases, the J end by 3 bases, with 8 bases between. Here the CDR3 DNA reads TGCGCCAGCAGTGAGGCTCAGTTCTACGAGCAGTACTTC. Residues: CASSEAQFYEQYF.

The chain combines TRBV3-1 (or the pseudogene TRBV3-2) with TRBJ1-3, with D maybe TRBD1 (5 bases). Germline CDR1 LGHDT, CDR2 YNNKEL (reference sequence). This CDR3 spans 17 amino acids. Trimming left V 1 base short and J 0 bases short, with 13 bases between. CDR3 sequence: CASSQAPGSSSGNTIYF. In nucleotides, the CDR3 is TGTGCCAGCAGCCAAGCCCCAGGGTCCAGCTCTGGAAACACCATATATTTT.

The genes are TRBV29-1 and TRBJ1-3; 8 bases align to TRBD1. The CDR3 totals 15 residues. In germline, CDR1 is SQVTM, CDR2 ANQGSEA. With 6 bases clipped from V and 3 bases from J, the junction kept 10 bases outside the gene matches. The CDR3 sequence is CSVGGDRGGGNTIYF. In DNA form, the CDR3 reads TGCAGCGTCGGCGGCGACAGGGGAGGTGGAAACACCATATATTTT.

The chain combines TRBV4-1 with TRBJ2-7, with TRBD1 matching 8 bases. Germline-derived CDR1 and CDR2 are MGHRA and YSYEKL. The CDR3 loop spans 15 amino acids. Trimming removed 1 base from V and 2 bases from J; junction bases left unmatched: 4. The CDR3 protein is CASSQGTGIPYEQYF. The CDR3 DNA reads TGCGCCAGCAGCCAAGGGACAGGGATCCCCTACGAGCAGTACTTC.

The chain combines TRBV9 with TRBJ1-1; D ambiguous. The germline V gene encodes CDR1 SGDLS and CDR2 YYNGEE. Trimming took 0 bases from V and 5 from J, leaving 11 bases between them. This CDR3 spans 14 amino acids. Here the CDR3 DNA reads TGTGCCAGCAGCGTAGAGTCAGTTGAAACTGAAGCTTTCTTT. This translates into CASSVESVETEAFF.

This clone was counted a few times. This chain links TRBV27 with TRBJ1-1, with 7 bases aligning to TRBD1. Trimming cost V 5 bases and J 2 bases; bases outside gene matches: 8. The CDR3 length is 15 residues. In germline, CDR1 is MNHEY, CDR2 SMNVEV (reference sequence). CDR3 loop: CASSVTGPVNTEAFF. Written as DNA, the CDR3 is TGTGCCAGCAGTGTGACAGGGCCCGTCAACACTGAAGCTTTCTTT.

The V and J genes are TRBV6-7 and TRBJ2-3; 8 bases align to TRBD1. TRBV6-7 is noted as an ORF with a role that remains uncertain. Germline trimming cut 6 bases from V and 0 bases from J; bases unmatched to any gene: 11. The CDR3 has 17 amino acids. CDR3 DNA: TGTGCCAGCAGACCTAACGATAGACAGGGGAGCACAGATACGCAGTATTTT. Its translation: CASRPNDRQGSTDTQYF.

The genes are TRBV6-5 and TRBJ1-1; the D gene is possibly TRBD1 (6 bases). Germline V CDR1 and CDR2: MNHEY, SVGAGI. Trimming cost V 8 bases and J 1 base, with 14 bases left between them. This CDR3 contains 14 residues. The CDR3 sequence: CASGAQTGNTEAFF. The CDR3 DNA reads TGTGCCAGCGGGGCACAGACAGGGAACACTGAAGCTTTCTTT.